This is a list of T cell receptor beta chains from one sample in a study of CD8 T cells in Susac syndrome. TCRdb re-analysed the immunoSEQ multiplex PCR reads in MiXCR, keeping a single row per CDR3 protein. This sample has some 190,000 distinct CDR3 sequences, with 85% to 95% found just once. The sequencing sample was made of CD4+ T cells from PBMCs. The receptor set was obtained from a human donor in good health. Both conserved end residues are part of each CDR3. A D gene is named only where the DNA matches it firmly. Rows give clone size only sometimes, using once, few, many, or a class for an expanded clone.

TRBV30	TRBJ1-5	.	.	CAWNREADQPQHF	TGTGCCTGGAACAGGGAGGCCGATCAGCCCCAGCATTTT
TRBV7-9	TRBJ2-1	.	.	CASSLDVSGAGNEQFF	TGTGCCAGCAGCTTAGACGTCTCGGGAGCTGGCAATGAGCAGTTCTTC
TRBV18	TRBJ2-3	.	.	CASSPQEDTDTQYF	TGTGCCAGCTCACCGCAGGAGGACACAGATACGCAGTATTTT
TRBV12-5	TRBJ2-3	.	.	CASGDSASTDTQYF	TGTGCTAGTGGGGACAGTGCTAGCACAGATACGCAGTATTTT
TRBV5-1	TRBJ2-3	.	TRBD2	CASSISGRLDTQYF	TGCGCCAGCAGCATTAGCGGGAGGTTGGATACGCAGTATTTT
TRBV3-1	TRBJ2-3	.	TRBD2	CASSPRSGATDTQYF	TGTGCCAGCAGCCCCCGCAGCGGGGCCACAGATACGCAGTATTTT
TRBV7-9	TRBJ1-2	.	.	CASRLESYGYTF	TGTGCCAGCAGGTTAGAAAGCTATGGCTACACCTTC
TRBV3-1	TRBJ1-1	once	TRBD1	CASSQGTGLNTEAFF	TGTGCCAGCAGCCAAGGGACAGGGTTGAACACTGAAGCTTTCTTT
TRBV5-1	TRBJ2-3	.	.	CASSLHTDTQYF	TGCGCCAGCAGCTTACACACAGATACGCAGTATTTT
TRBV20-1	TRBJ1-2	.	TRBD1	CSARQGLGGYTF	TGCAGTGCTCGACAGGGGCTTGGTGGCTACACCTTC
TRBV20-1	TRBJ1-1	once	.	CSARDPGHLNTEAFF	TGCAGTGCTAGAGATCCTGGACACTTGAACACTGAAGCTTTCTTT
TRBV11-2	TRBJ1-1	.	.	CASSLDSGTEAFF	TGTGCCAGCAGCTTAGACAGTGGCACTGAAGCTTTCTTT
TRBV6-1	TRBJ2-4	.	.	CASSEARPSQDIQYF	TGTGCCAGCAGTGAAGCGCGGCCTAGTCAAGACATTCAGTACTTC
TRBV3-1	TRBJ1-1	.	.	CASSTLGGQAFF	TGTGCCAGCAGCACCCTCGGGGGGCAAGCTTTCTTT
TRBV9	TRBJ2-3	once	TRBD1	CASSPKPPDRGFTDTQYF	TGTGCCAGCAGCCCGAAACCGCCCGACAGGGGGTTCACAGATACGCAGTATTTT
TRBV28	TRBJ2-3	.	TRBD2	CASSLLSGALTDTQYF	TGTGCCAGCAGTTTGTTAAGCGGGGCCCTGACAGATACACAGTATTTT
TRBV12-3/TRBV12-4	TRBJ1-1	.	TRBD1	CASSPQGTNTEAFF	TGTGCCAGCAGCCCACAGGGGACGAACACTGAAGCTTTCTTT
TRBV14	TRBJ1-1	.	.	CASSQGGVNTEAFF	TGTGCCAGCAGCCAAGGGGGGGTGAACACTGAAGCTTTCTTT
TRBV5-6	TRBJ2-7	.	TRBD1	CASSAGTGLSYEQYF	TGTGCCAGCAGCGCTGGGACAGGCCTTTCCTACGAGCAGTACTTC
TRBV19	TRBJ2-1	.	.	CASSSPSWARFF	TGTGCCAGTAGTTCACCCTCGTGGGCCAGGTTCTTC
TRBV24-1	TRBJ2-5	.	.	CATSVQGSETQYF	TGTGCCACCAGTGTCCAGGGCTCGGAGACCCAGTACTTC
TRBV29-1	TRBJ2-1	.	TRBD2	CSVEPLAGGPGEQFF	TGCAGCGTTGAGCCACTAGCGGGAGGGCCCGGTGAGCAGTTCTTC
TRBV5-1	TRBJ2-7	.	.	CASSSGYYEQYF	TGCGCCAGCAGCAGCGGATATTACGAGCAGTACTTC
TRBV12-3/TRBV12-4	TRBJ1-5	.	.	CASSLTGGQPQHF	TGTGCCAGCAGTTTAACTGGGGGTCAGCCCCAGCATTTT
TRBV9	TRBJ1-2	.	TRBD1	CASSPHGTGSYGYTF	TGTGCCAGCAGCCCTCATGGGACAGGGAGCTATGGCTACACCTTC
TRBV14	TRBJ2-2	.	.	CASSQVWQEPNTGELFF	TGTGCCAGCAGCCAAGTTTGGCAGGAACCGAACACCGGGGAGCTGTTTTTT
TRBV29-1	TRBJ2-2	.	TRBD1	CSARQGGAGELFF	TGCAGCGCCCGACAGGGCGGAGCCGGGGAGCTGTTTTTT
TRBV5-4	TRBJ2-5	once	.	CASGSRGTETQYF	TGTGCCAGCGGAAGTCGGGGGACAGAGACCCAGTACTTC
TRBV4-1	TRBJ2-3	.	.	CASSQDWGRVNTDTQYF	TGCGCCAGCAGCCAAGACTGGGGCAGGGTGAACACAGATACGCAGTATTTT
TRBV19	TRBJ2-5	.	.	CASSRQSQETQYF	TGTGCCAGTAGTCGACAGTCTCAAGAGACCCAGTACTTC
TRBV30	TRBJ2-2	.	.	CASRPRGTGELFF	TGTGCCTCAAGACCCAGGGGAACCGGGGAGCTGTTTTTT
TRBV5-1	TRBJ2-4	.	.	CASSFGGQNIQYF	TGCGCCAGCAGCTTTGGGGGGCAAAACATTCAGTACTTC
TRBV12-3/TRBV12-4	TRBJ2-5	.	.	CASSAPPGKETQYF	TGTGCCAGCAGTGCCCCCCCGGGGAAGGAGACCCAGTACTTC
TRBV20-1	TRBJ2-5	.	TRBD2	CSARDWGTSGTSQETQYF	TGCAGTGCTAGAGATTGGGGGACTAGCGGGACCAGCCAAGAGACCCAGTACTTC
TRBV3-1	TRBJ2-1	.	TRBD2	CASSAAGDEQFF	TGTGCCAGCAGTGCCGCGGGGGATGAGCAGTTCTTC
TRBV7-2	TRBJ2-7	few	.	CASSLRDEYEQYF	TGTGCCAGCAGCCTCCGGGACGAGTACGAGCAGTACTTC
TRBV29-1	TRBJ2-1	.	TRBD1	CSAPRDSANEQFF	TGCAGCGCACCCAGGGACAGTGCTAATGAGCAGTTCTTC
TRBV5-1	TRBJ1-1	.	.	CASSLNGGTEAFF	TGCGCCAGCAGCTTAAACGGTGGGACTGAAGCTTTCTTT
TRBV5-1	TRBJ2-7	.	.	CASSPGGTDGYEQYF	TGCGCCAGCAGCCCCGGCGGGACAGACGGTTACGAGCAGTACTTC
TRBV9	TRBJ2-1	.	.	CASSVGIRYNEQFF	TGTGCCAGCAGCGTAGGGATTCGGTACAATGAGCAGTTCTTC
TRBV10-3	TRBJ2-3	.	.	CAIMGGPGYTDTQYF	TGTGCCATCATGGGGGGGCCAGGATACACAGATACGCAGTATTTT
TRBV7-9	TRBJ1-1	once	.	CASSLGDTENTEAFF	TGTGCCAGCAGCTTAGGGGACACCGAGAACACTGAAGCTTTCTTT
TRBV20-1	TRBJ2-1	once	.	CSAYDFNEQFF	TGCAGTGCCTACGACTTTAATGAGCAGTTCTTC
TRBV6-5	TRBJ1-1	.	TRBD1	CASSSTGGETEAFF	TGTGCCAGCAGTTCGACAGGGGGGGAAACTGAAGCTTTCTTT
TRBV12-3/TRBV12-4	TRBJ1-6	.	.	CASSSIGGDSPLHF	TGTGCCAGCAGTTCTATAGGAGGGGACTCACCCCTCCACTTT
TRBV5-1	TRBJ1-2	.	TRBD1	CASSWWDRVNGYTF	TGCGCCAGCAGCTGGTGGGACAGGGTAAATGGCTACACCTTC
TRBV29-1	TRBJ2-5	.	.	CSAEESQETQYF	TGCAGCGCAGAGGAGAGCCAAGAGACCCAGTACTTC
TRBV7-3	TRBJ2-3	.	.	CASSADRDSTDTQYF	TGTGCCAGCAGCGCCGACAGAGACAGCACAGATACGCAGTATTTT
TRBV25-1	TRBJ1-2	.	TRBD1	CASSATRDRINGYTF	TGTGCCAGCAGTGCCACCCGGGACAGGATAAATGGCTACACCTTC
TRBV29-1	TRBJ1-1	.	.	CSGAGRGGTEAFF	TGCAGTGGCGCGGGCAGGGGAGGCACTGAAGCTTTCTTT
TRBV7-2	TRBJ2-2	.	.	CASTTLISTGELFF	TGTGCCAGCACCACCCTTATATCGACCGGGGAGCTGTTTTTT
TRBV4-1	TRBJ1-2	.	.	CASSQPLPGGGYTF	TGCGCCAGCAGCCAACCGCTCCCCGGGGGCGGCTACACCTTC
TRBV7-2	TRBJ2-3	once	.	CASTPRLDTQYF	TGTGCCAGTACCCCGCGTCTAGATACGCAGTATTTT
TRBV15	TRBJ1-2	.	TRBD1	CATSRAAGGYGYTF	TGTGCCACCAGCAGAGCGGCAGGGGGCTATGGCTACACCTTC
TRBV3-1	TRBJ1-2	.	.	CASSQVLSGYTF	TGTGCCAGCAGCCAAGTCCTAAGTGGCTACACCTTC